What follows are 11 T cell receptor beta chains derived from one specimen sequenced in a study of metastatic and nonmetastatic thyroid tumors. No treatment had been given to any patient before thyroid surgery. TCRdb re-clonotyped the PCR reads via MiXCR. Of about 39,000 clones in the sample, around a fifth were seen once. Input material: blood. The source of these receptors is a female donor with papillary thyroid cancer or a benign thyroid nodule (not recorded which). Some clones in this sample may be carry-over from other donors' samples.

Points on this clone: A read error may account for a junction end that differs from germline. The chain carries TRBV4-2 and TRBJ2-3, with D perhaps matching TRBD1 (5 bases). The germline CDR1 and CDR2 sequences are LGHNA and YNFKEQ. This CDR3 contains 16 residues. This CDR3 reads CDSSQVGDSYTGTQYF. CDR3 DNA sequence: TGTGACAGCAGCCAAGTTGGGGATTCCTACACAGGTACGCAGTATTTT.

This clone was recorded at least ten times. The chain links TRBV20-1 to TRBJ2-1; D is unresolved. This CDR3 has 14 residues. V lost 2 bases, J lost 3 bases, and 11 bases lay in between. The germline V gene has CDR1 DFQATT and CDR2 SNEGSKA (reference sequence). The CDR3 region is CSARPWRNYNEQFF. The CDR3 coding sequence is TGCAGTGCTAGACCTTGGCGGAACTACAATGAGCAGTTCTTC.

At least ten counts were recorded for this clone. V gene TRBV28 combines with J gene TRBJ2-7; D might be TRBD1 (5 bases). V gave up 0 bases and J gave up 2 bases, with 11 bases separating them. CDR3 size: 15 residues. Germline CDR1 reads MDHEN; CDR2 reads SYDVKM. This CDR3 reads CASSLWLGQTYEQYF. DNA for the CDR3: TGTGCCAGCAGTTTATGGCTGGGGCAGACCTACGAGCAGTACTTC.

The chain carries TRBV3-1 and TRBJ1-3; no clear D. The CDR3 spans 14 residues. Germline CDR1 and CDR2: LGHDT and YNNKEL (reference sequence). Between the trimmed V and J ends, which lost 1 base and 0 bases, there was a span of 4 bases. CDR3 in amino acids: CASSQAVSGNTIYF. In DNA form, the CDR3 reads TGTGCCAGCAGCCAAGCAGTCTCTGGAAACACCATATATTTT. Full variable domain (missing parts from reference TRBV3-1 and TRBJ1-3): DTAVSQTPKYLVTQMGNDKSIKCEQNLGHDTMYWYKQDSKKFLKIMFSYNNKELIINETVPNRFSPKSPDKAHLNLHINSLELGDSAVYFCASSQAVSGNTIYFGEGSWLTVV.

At least ten counts were recorded for this clone. The genes are TRBV4-1 and TRBJ2-7; D is uncertain. The CDR3 length is 12 residues. The V gene lost 0 bases and the J gene lost 4 bases, with 4 bases spanning the gap. CDR1 and CDR2 (germline): MGHRA, YSYEKL. CDR3 sequence (DNA): TGCGCCAGCAGCCAAGATTTTTACGAGCAGTACTTC. Amino acid sequence: CASSQDFYEQYF.

Many counts were recorded for this clone. The genes are TRBV19 and TRBJ2-3, with D hard to call. Germline CDR1 and CDR2: LNHDA and SQIVND (reference sequence). V was clipped by 6 bases and J by 4 bases, with 11 bases between them. The CDR3 sequence is 13 residues long. The CDR3, as DNA: TGTGCCAGTAGCCCTCGGATGGCAGATACGCAGTATTTT. It translates to CASSPRMADTQYF.

As to this clone: This may be a read error, as it is one base from a much larger clone. The V call is TRBV27, the J call TRBJ2-6; no clear D. The germline V gene has CDR1 MNHEY and CDR2 SMNVEV (reference sequence). The CDR3 length is 15 residues. CDR3 residues: CASSPRISVANVLTF. For the CDR3, the DNA is TGTGCCAGCAGTCCCAGAATCTCTGTGGCCAACGTCCTGACTTTC.

Only a few counts were recorded for this clone. The chain combines TRBV28 with TRBJ1-2, with a weak D call TRBD1 (5 bases). From germline, CDR1 is MDHEN and CDR2 SYDVKM. Trimming left V 4 bases short and J 5 bases short, with 8 bases between. This CDR3 contains 12 residues. For the CDR3, the DNA is TGTGCCAGCAGTTCGGACACTTATGGCTACACCTTC. Translation gives CASSSDTYGYTF.

This clone has a count of ten or more. This chain links TRBV30 with TRBJ2-1; a possible D gene is TRBD2 (7 bases). This CDR3 has 16 residues. The germline V gene has CDR1 GTSNPN and CDR2 SVGIG (reference sequence). Trimming stripped 4 bases from V and 9 bases from J, with 25 bases between. Here the CDR3 reads CAWTEGGDSLGSEQFF. In nucleotides, the CDR3 is TGTGCCTGGACCGAGGGGGGGGATTCCCTCGGAAGTGAGCAGTTCTTC.

This clone was seen ten or more times. The chain employs TRBV20-1 and TRBJ2-7; D is possibly TRBD1 (5 bases). The germline CDR1 and CDR2 sequences are DFQATT and SNEGSKA (reference sequence). The V gene lost 7 bases and the J gene lost 3 bases, with 16 bases spanning the gap. The CDR3 consists of 13 residues. The CDR3, as DNA: TGCAGTGTCAAGGGGCCAGGGATCTACGAGCAGTACTTC. It codes for CSVKGPGIYEQYF.

This clone came up once. The gene calls are TRBV11-2 and TRBJ2-1; the D gene could be TRBD1 or TRBD2 (6 bases each). The V gene lost 7 bases and the J gene lost 9 bases, with 22 bases spanning the gap. The CDR3 extends over 15 amino acids. Germline CDR1 reads SGHAT; CDR2 reads FQNNGV. The CDR3 region is CASIPRLAGGGEQFF. The CDR3 nucleotides are TGTGCCAGCATCCCAAGGCTAGCTGGAGGGGGTGAGCAGTTCTTC.